This TCR beta chain was captured in a study of blood T cell repertoires in COVID-19. Study details: Both acute and convalescent COVID-19 samples were obtained from the United States, Italy and Spain. T cells, B-cell-depleted T cells, or PBMCs supplied cDNA or gDNA.

Source study methods: Counts of nucleated cells, estimated from reference gene primer amplification, were obtained. Produced via immunoSEQ multiplex PCR; TCRdb's table is partial and in-frame only. V and J calls and clone size are as listed in that table; D and trimming were resolved from the DNA. The table lists about 89,000 clones, about 91% of them singletons. V lost 3 bases to trimming and J lost 1 base, with 19 bases between them. CDR3 size: 18 residues. Germline CDR1 and CDR2: MDHEN and SYDVKM. The clonotype was recovered from a man aged 55-75 years with acute or convalescent COVID-19. V is TRBV28 and J is TRBJ1-5; D unclear. Sequences were obtained from peripheral blood. The CDR3 DNA reads as TGTGCCAGCAGTTTTGAGGGCGTGGGTCTTTCGAGCAATCAGCCCCAGCATTTT. Translation gives CASSFEGVGLSSNQPQHF.